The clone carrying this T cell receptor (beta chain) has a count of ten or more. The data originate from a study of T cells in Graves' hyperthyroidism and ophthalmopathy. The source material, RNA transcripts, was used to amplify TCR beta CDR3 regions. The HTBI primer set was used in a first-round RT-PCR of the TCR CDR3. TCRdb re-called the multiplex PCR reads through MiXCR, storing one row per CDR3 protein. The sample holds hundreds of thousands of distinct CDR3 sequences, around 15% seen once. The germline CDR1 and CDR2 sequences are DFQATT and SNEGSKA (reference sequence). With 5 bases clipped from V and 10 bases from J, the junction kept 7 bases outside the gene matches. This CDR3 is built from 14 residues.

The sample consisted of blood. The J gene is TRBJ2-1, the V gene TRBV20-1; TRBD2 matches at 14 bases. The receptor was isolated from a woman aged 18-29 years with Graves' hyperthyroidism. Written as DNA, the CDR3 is TGCAGTGCTCCACCGGGACTAGCGGGAGACGAGCAGTTCTTC. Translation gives CSAPPGLAGDEQFF.